This TCR beta chain comes out of a study of blood T cell repertoires in COVID-19. Study background: Acute and convalescent COVID-19 specimens originated in the United States, Italy and Spain. Sources were T cells, B-cell-depleted T cells, or PBMCs; the material itself was cDNA or gDNA.

In its sample, this clone was seen once. Profiling relied on immunoSEQ multiplex PCR, and the TCRdb table lists in-frame clones only, not all of them. The table lists more than 300,000 clones, 65% to 85% of them singletons, with about 1.2% in the top ten. CDR1 and CDR2 from the germline V gene are LNHDA and SQIVND (reference sequence). The CDR3 is 16 amino acids. V gave up 5 bases and J gave up 7 bases; unmatched junction bases: 8. The chain joins TRBV19 to TRBJ2-1; 13 nucleotides align to TRBD2. The sequence came from a woman between 45 and 60 years old with acute or convalescent COVID-19. Sequencing input: peripheral blood. Written as DNA, the CDR3 is TGTGCCAGTAGTGGGGTGACTAGCGGGAGGACTAATGAGCAGTTCTTC. Its protein is CASSGVTSGRTNEQFF.